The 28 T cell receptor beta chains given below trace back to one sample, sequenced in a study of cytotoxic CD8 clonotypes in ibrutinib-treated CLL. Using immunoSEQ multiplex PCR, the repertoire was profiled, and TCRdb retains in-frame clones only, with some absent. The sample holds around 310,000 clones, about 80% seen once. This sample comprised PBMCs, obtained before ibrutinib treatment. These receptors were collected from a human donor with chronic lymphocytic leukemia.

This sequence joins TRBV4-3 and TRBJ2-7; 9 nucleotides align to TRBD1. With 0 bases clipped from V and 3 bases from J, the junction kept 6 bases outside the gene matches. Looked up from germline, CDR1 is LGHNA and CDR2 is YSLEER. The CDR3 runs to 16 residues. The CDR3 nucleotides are TGCGCCAGCAGCCAAGATGGGGGACAGGGCGGCTACGAGCAGTACTTC. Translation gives CASSQDGGQGGYEQYF.

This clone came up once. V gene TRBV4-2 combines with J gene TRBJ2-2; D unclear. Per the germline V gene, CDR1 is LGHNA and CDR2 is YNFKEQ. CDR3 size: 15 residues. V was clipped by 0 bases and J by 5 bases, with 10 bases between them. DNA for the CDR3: TGTGCCAGCAGCCAAGAGTTCCTAACTACCGGGGAGCTGTTTTTT. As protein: CASSQEFLTTGELFF.

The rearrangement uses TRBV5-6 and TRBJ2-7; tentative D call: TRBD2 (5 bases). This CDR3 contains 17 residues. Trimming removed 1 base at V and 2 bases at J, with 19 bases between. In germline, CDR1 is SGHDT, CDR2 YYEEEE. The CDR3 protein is CASSLSYRGSVPYEQYF. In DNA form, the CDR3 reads TGTGCCAGCAGCTTGTCTTATCGGGGTTCTGTACCCTACGAGCAGTACTTC.

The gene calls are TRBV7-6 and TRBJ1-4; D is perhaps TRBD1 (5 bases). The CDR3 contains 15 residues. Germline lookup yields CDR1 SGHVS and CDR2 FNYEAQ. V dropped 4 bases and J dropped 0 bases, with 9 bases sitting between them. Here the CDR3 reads CASSSQTATNEKLFF. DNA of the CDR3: TGTGCCAGCAGCTCACAGACAGCAACTAATGAAAAACTGTTTTTT.

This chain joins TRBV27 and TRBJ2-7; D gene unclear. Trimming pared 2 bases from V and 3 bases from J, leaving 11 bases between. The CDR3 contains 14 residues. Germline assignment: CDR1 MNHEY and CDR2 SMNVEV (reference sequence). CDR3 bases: TGTGCCAGCAGTTTAGGAAGTCCGCTCTACGAGCAGTACTTC. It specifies CASSLGSPLYEQYF.

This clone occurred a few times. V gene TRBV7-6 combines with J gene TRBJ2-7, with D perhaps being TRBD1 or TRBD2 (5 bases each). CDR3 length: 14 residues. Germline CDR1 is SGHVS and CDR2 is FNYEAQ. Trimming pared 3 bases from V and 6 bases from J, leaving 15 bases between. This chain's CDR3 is CASSFRVDGAEQYF. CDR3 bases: TGTGCCAGCAGCTTCAGGGTTGACGGGGCCGAGCAGTACTTC.

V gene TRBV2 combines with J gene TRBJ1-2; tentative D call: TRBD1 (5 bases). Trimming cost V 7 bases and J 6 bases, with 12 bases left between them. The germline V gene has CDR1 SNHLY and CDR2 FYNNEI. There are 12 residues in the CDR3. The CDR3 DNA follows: TGTGCCAGCACCGGGACTGCCCATGGCTACACCTTC. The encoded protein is CASTGTAHGYTF.

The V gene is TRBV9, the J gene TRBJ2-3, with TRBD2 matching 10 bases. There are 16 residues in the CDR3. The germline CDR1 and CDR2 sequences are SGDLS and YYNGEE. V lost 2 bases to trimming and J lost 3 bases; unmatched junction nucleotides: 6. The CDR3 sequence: CASSVGLAGATDTQYF. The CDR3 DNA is TGTGCCAGCAGCGTGGGGCTAGCGGGAGCAACAGATACGCAGTATTTT.

Here the CDR3 DNA reads TGCGCCAGCAGCTCCGGGACAGGGGGCTTCGATACGCAGTATTTT. This translates into CASSSGTGGFDTQYF. This rearrangement joins TRBV5-1 to TRBJ2-3; 12 bases are a match to TRBD1. Per germline, CDR1 SGHRS and CDR2 YFSETQ. The CDR3 is 15 residues long. V shed 3 bases and J 6 bases; nucleotides not matched to a gene: 5.

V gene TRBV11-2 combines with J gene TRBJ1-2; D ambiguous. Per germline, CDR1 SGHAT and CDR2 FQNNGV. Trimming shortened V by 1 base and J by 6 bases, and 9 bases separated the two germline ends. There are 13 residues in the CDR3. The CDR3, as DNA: TGTGCCAGCAGCTTAGCGGGGTGGGATGGCTACACCTTC. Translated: CASSLAGWDGYTF.

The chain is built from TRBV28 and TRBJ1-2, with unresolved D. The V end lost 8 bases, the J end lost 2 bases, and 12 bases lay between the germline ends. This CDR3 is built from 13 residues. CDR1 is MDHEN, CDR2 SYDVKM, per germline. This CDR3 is CASEPGVNYGYTF. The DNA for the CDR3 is TGTGCCAGCGAACCCGGAGTCAACTATGGCTACACCTTC.

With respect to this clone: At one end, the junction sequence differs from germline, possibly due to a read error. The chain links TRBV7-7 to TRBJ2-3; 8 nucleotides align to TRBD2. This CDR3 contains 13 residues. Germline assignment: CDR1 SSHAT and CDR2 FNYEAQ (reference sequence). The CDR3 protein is CASSSGGLDTQYF. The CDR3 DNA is TGTGCTAGCAGCTCGGGGGGGCTGGATACGCAGTATTTT.

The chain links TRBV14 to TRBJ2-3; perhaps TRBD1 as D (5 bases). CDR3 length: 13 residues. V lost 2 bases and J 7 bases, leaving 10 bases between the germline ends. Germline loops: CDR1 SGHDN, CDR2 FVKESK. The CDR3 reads CASSQQGVYTQYF. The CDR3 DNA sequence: TGTGCCAGCAGCCAACAGGGTGTATATACGCAGTATTTT.

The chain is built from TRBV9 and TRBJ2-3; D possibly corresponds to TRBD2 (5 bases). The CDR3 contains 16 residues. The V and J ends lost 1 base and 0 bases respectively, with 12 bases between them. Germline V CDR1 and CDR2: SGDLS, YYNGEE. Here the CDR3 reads CASSVTIRTSTDTQYF. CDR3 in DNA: TGTGCCAGCAGCGTAACCATCAGGACTAGCACAGATACGCAGTATTTT.

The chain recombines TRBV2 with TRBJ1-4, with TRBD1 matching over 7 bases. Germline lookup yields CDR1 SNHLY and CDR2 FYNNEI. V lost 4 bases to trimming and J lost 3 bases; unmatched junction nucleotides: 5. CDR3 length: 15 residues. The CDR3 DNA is TGTGCCAGCAGTGTAAGACAGGGAGCTAATGAAAAACTGTTTTTT. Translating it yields CASSVRQGANEKLFF.

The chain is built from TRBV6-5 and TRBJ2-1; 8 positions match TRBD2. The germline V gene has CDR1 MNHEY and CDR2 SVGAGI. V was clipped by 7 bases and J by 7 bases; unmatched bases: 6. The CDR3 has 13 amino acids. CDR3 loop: CASKGTSENEQFF. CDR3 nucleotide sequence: TGTGCCAGCAAGGGGACTAGTGAGAATGAGCAGTTCTTC.

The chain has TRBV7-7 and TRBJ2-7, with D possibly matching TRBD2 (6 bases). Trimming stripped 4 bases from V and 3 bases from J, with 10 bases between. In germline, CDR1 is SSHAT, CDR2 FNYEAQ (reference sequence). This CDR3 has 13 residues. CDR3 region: CASSYSEGYEQYF. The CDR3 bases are TGTGCCAGCAGCTACTCGGAGGGCTACGAGCAGTACTTC.

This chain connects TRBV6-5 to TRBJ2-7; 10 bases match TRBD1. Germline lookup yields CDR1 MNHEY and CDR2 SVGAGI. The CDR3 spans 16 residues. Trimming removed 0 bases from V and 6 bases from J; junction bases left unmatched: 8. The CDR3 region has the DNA TGTGCCAGCAGTTACTCGAGGGGGACAGGGGTGCGCGAGCAGTACTTC. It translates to CASSYSRGTGVREQYF.

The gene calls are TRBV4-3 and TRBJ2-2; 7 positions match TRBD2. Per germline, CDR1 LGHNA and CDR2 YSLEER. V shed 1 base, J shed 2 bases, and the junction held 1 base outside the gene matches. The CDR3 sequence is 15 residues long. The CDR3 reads CASSQGTRNTGELFF. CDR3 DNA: TGCGCCAGCAGCCAAGGGACTAGAAACACCGGGGAGCTGTTTTTT.

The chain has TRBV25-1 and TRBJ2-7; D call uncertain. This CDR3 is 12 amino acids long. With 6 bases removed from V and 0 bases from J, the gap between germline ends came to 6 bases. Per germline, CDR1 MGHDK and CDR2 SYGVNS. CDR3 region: CASRDLSYEQYF. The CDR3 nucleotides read TGTGCCAGCAGGGACCTCTCCTACGAGCAGTACTTC.

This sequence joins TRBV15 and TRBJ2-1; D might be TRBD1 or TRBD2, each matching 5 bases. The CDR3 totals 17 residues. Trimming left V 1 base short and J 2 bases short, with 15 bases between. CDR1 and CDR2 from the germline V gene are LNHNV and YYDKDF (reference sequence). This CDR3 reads CATSRGSLGRAYNEQFF. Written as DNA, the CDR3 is TGTGCCACCAGCAGAGGCTCGTTGGGGCGGGCCTACAATGAGCAGTTCTTC.

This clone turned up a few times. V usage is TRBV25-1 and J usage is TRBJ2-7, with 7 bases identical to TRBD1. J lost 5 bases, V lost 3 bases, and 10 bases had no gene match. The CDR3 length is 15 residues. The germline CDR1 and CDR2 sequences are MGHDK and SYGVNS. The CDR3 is CASSDLYRGPHEQYF. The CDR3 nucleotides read TGTGCCAGCAGTGACCTCTACAGGGGCCCCCACGAGCAGTACTTC.

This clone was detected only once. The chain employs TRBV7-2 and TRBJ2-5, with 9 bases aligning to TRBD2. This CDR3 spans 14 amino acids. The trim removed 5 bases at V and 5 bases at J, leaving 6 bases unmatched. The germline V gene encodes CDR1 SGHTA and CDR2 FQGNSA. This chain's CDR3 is CASSRGLAMETQYF. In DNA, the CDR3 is TGTGCCAGCAGCCGCGGACTAGCGATGGAGACCCAGTACTTC.

DNA of the CDR3: TGTGCCAGTAGTATAAGTTACACAGATACGCAGTATTTT. Its protein product is CASSISYTDTQYF. The rearrangement joins TRBV19 to TRBJ2-3; no reliable D call. CDR1 is LNHDA and CDR2 is SQIVND in the germline V gene (reference sequence). The CDR3 totals 13 residues. Between the trimmed V and J ends, which lost 2 bases and 2 bases, there was a span of 5 bases.

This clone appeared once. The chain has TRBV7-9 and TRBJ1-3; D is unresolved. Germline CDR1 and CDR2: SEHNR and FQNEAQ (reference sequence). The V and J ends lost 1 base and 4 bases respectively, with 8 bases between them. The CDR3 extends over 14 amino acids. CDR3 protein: CASSLDGGGNTIYF. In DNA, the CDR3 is TGTGCCAGCAGCTTAGATGGAGGGGGAAACACCATATATTTT. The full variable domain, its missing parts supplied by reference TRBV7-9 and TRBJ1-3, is DTGVSQNPRHKITKRGQNVTFRCDPISEHNRLYWYRQTLGQGPEFLTYFQNEAQLEKSRLLSDRFSAERPKGSFSTLEIQRTEQGDSAMYLCASSLDGGGNTIYFGEGSWLTVV.

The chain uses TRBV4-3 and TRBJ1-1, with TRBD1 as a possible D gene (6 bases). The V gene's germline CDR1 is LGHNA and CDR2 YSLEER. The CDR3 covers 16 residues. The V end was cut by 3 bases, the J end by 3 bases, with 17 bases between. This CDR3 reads CASSQIRDTVYTEAFF. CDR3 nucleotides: TGCGCCAGCAGCCAGATCCGGGACACAGTCTACACTGAAGCTTTCTTT.

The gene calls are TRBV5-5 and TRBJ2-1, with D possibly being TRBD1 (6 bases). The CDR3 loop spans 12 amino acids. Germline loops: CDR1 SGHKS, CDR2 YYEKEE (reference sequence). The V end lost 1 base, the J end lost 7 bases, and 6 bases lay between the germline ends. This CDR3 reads CASSLTGNEQFF. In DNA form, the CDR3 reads TGTGCCAGCAGCTTGACAGGGAATGAGCAGTTCTTC.

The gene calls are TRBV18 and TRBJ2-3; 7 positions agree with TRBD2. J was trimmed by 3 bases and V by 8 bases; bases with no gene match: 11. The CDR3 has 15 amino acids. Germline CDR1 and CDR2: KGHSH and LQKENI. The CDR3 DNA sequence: TGTGCCAGCGCCGCGGTAGCGGGTGGAACAGATACGCAGTATTTT. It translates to CASAAVAGGTDTQYF.